This TCR beta chain was captured by sequencing in a study of cytomegalovirus exposure and HLA in healthy donors. Study-level findings and limits: Three chains linked to CMV were shown in vitro to be specific for CMV antigens.

TCRdb keeps only in-frame clones here, not all; method: immunoSEQ multiplex PCR. The sample has about 120,000 clones, about 83% seen once; the top ten hold roughly 2%. A note on this clone: The antigen is not known.

The CDR3 length is 15 residues. Germline loops: CDR1 SQVTM, CDR2 ANQGSEA. V was clipped by 2 bases and J by 5 bases; unmatched bases: 12. The sequenced sample was PBMCs. V usage is TRBV29-1 and J usage is TRBJ2-7; 7 bases line up with TRBD1. The TCR originated in a woman aged 30 to 39 in good health and CMV-seronegative. The CDR3 sequence is CSVETDREGRDEQYF. The CDR3 nucleotides read TGCAGCGTTGAAACCGACAGGGAAGGAAGGGACGAGCAGTACTTC.